This T cell receptor (beta chain) was obtained from a study of blood T cell repertoires in COVID-19. Overall study: The study drew acute and convalescent COVID-19 samples from the United States, Italy and Spain.

Grouping used clinical history reported by participants in a survey and questionnaire. As originally analysed: Reference gene primer amplification gave nucleated cell count estimates. TCRdb keeps only in-frame clones here, not all; method: immunoSEQ multiplex PCR. V, J and clone size are those of that table, while D and trimming were read from the DNA. Among under 250,000 clones, more than 80% were seen once, and the ten largest hold 3.5%. V lost 6 bases and J lost 4; bases outside the gene matches: 9. The CDR3 is made up of 15 amino acids. From germline, CDR1 is MNHEY and CDR2 SVGAGI. This TCR was sampled from a woman aged 18 to 35 in a cohort exposed to, infected with or recovered from COVID-19 (not recorded which). Material for sequencing was PBMCs or T cells enriched from blood (not recorded which). The chain is built from TRBV6-5 and TRBJ1-1; 9 nucleotides agree with TRBD1. CDR3 in amino acids: CASSGTGGAGTEAFF. The CDR3 DNA is TGTGCCAGCAGCGGAACAGGGGGCGCGGGCACTGAAGCTTTCTTT.